This record concerns one T cell receptor (beta chain) sequence. What it binds is unknown. These data come from a study of CD8 T cells in Susac syndrome. Random hexamers were used to reverse transcribe about 0.5 to 1 ug of RNA. The amplification used immunoSEQ multiplex PCR on TCR beta CDR3; it spanned 54 Vbeta and 13 Jbeta. MiXCR, run by TCRdb on the immunoSEQ multiplex PCR reads, gives a single entry per CDR3 protein. The repertoire consists of under 200,000 distinct CDR3 sequences, with 94% occurring once and the leading ten covering 0.095% to 0.13%. Study-level results: In Susac syndrome, CD4+ T cell repertoires lacked any clonal expansion.

Germline CDR1 KGHDR, CDR2 SFDVKD. Trimming took off 4 bases at V and 6 bases at J, with 16 bases between the two ends. The CDR3 covers 15 residues. Blood CD8+ and CD4+ T cells underwent high-throughput TCR beta sequencing. The patients with Susac syndrome were individuals who fulfilled the recently defined diagnostic criteria for disease that was either definite or probable. The specimen was CD4+ T cells from PBMCs. This receptor was obtained from a human donor with Susac syndrome. The chain has TRBV24-1 and TRBJ2-3; tentative D call: TRBD1 (6 bases). The DNA for the CDR3 is TGTGCCACCAGTGACCCGGGACAAGGGGTGGATACGCAGTATTTT. This encodes CATSDPGQGVDTQYF.